A single sample is the source of the 14 T cell receptor beta chains below, sequenced in a study of identical twins' blood T cells. One entry per CDR3 protein, called by TCRdb with MiXCR from the 5' RACE reads. Of hundreds of thousands of distinct CDR3 sequences in the sample, roughly 28% were seen once. Sequencing input: PBMCs. These receptors came from a woman between 18 and 49 years old in good health.

The chain joins TRBV6-2 or TRBV6-3 to TRBJ2-7, with a weak D call TRBD2 (6 bases). Germline V lookup: CDR1 MNHEY, CDR2 SVGEGT. This CDR3 is 12 amino acids long. V shed 2 bases and J shed 11 bases, with 13 bases lying between them. The chain's CDR3 is CASSYRRDVKYF. The DNA for the CDR3 is TGTGCCAGCAGTTACCGGCGGGATGTTAAGTACTTC.

In this sample, this clonotype turned up a few times. The chain carries TRBV7-9 and TRBJ1-1, with D maybe TRBD1 (5 bases). The CDR3 covers 14 residues. V lost 8 bases and J 11 bases, leaving 24 bases between the germline ends. Looked up from germline, CDR1 is SEHNR and CDR2 is FQNEAQ (reference sequence). DNA of the CDR3: TGTGCCAGCGGCTGGGGGGGACCGCCCCGTGAGGCTTTCTTT. Its translation: CASGWGGPPREAFF. Drawing the rest from reference TRBV7-9 and TRBJ1-1, the complete variable domain is DTGVSQNPRHKITKRGQNVTFRCDPISEHNRLYWYRQTLGQGPEFLTYFQNEAQLEKSRLLSDRFSAERPKGSFSTLEIQRTEQGDSAMYLCASGWGGPPREAFFGQGTRLTVV.

This clonotype came up a few times. The chain employs TRBV20-1 and TRBJ2-1; 9 nucleotides line up with TRBD2. The trim removed 6 bases at V and 9 bases at J, leaving 12 bases unmatched. The germline V gene encodes CDR1 DFQATT and CDR2 SNEGSKA (reference sequence). CDR3 length equals 14 residues. The CDR3, as DNA: TGCAGTGCCATCGATGGACTAGCGAGCGGTGAGCAGTTCTTC. Amino acids: CSAIDGLASGEQFF.

This clonotype was observed at least ten times. The genes are TRBV6-2 or TRBV6-3 and TRBJ2-1; no clear D gene. V was clipped by 6 bases and J by 4 bases, with 13 bases between them. CDR1 is MNHEY and CDR2 is SVGEGT in the germline V gene. CDR3 length equals 14 residues. CDR3 sequence reads: CASSRHTAYNEQFF. CDR3 bases: TGTGCCAGCAGCCGTCATACAGCTTACAATGAGCAGTTCTTC.

The rearrangement uses TRBV20-1 and TRBJ1-2; 7 bases match TRBD1. Germline trimming cut 1 base from V and 5 bases from J; bases unmatched to any gene: 10. Per the germline V gene, CDR1 is DFQATT and CDR2 is SNEGSKA (reference sequence). The CDR3 extends over 15 amino acids. The CDR3 sequence: CSARAQGVGMYGYTF. Here the CDR3 DNA reads TGCAGTGCTAGAGCCCAGGGGGTGGGAATGTATGGCTACACCTTC.

This clonotype was seen just once. The chain couples TRBV29-1 to TRBJ1-2, with TRBD1 matching 7 bases. The CDR3 has 13 amino acids. Trimming removed 1 base from V and 6 bases from J; junction bases left unmatched: 5. From germline, CDR1 is SQVTM and CDR2 ANQGSEA. The CDR3 region has the DNA TGCAGCGTTGAAGTTGGGACAGAGGATGGCTACACCTTC. The encoded protein is CSVEVGTEDGYTF.

This rearrangement joins TRBV9 to TRBJ1-2; 7 bases line up with TRBD1. The CDR3 has 15 amino acids. The germline V gene encodes CDR1 SGDLS and CDR2 YYNGEE. J lost 7 bases, V lost 4 bases, and 13 bases had no gene match. The CDR3 reads CASSPPAGQRGGYTF. The CDR3 DNA reads as TGTGCCAGCAGCCCCCCCGCGGGACAGAGAGGTGGCTACACCTTC.

This clonotype was counted between two and nine times. The junction and the germline gene differ at one end; a read error may be behind it. The CDR3 region is CASSQDPASSSYNEQFF. The CDR3 DNA follows: TGTGCCAGTAGCCAAGATCCCGCGTCCAGCTCCTACAATGAGCAGTTCTTC. The chain is built from TRBV4-2 and TRBJ2-1; the D is unclear. The CDR3 has 17 residues. CDR1 LGHNA and CDR2 YNFKEQ come from the germline V gene.

The CDR3 DNA sequence: TGTGCCAGCAGTGCCCCAGGGGGTCTCACTGAAGCTTTCTTT. It specifies CASSAPGGLTEAFF. This chain joins TRBV28 and TRBJ1-1, with TRBD1 matching 7 bases. Germline V gives CDR1 MDHEN, CDR2 SYDVKM. J gave up 4 bases and V 5 bases, and 7 bases lay outside the gene matches. The CDR3 runs to 14 residues.

The chain couples TRBV20-1 to TRBJ2-7, with D perhaps matching TRBD1 (5 bases). The CDR3 contains 16 residues. The germline V and J ends were trimmed by 0 bases and 2 bases, with 17 bases remaining between them. Germline V gene lookup returns CDR1 DFQATT and CDR2 SNEGSKA (reference sequence). The CDR3: CSARDLSPGRPYEQYF. In DNA form, the CDR3 reads TGCAGTGCTAGAGATCTGTCGCCAGGGCGGCCCTACGAGCAGTACTTC.

This rearrangement joins TRBV28 to TRBJ1-1, with a tentative D call TRBD1 (5 bases). The V gene lost 8 bases and the J gene lost 8 bases, with 15 bases spanning the gap. Germline V lookup: CDR1 MDHEN, CDR2 SYDVKM. There are 12 residues in the CDR3. This chain's CDR3 is CASSPFKGEAFF. The CDR3 DNA reads as TGTGCCAGCTCGCCGTTTAAGGGGGAAGCTTTCTTT.

The V call is TRBV7-2, the J call TRBJ1-2; D is ambiguous. Germline-derived CDR1 and CDR2 are SGHTA and FQGNSA. CDR3 length: 15 residues. V lost 0 bases, J lost 4 bases, and 12 bases lay in between. The CDR3 nucleotides are TGTGCCAGCAGCTTAGCGTGGGCACAGTTCTATGGCTACACCTTC. It yields the protein CASSLAWAQFYGYTF.

The table lists this clonotype with many counts. The chain is built from TRBV2 and TRBJ1-1, with 9 positions matching TRBD1. Germline V gives CDR1 SNHLY, CDR2 FYNNEI. CDR3 size: 13 residues. J gave up 10 bases and V 6 bases, and 9 bases lay outside the gene matches. The chain's CDR3 is CASRSGTGSRAFF. The CDR3 nucleotides are TGTGCCAGCAGGAGCGGGACAGGGTCGAGAGCTTTCTTT.

This clonotype has a handful of counts. CDR3 protein: CSVSTGASYGYTF. In DNA form, the CDR3 reads TGCAGCGTGTCGACAGGGGCTTCCTATGGCTACACCTTC. The gene calls are TRBV29-1 and TRBJ1-2, with 8 bases fitting TRBD1. In germline, CDR1 is SQVTM, CDR2 ANQGSEA. V shed 6 bases and J 4 bases; nucleotides not matched to a gene: 7. This CDR3 is built from 13 residues. Full variable domain (missing parts from reference TRBV29-1 and TRBJ1-2): SAVISQKPSRDICQRGTSLTIQCQVDSQVTMMFWYRQQPGQSLTLIATANQGSEATYESGFVIDKFPISRPNLTFSTLTVSNMSPEDSSIYLCSVSTGASYGYTFGSGTRLTVV.